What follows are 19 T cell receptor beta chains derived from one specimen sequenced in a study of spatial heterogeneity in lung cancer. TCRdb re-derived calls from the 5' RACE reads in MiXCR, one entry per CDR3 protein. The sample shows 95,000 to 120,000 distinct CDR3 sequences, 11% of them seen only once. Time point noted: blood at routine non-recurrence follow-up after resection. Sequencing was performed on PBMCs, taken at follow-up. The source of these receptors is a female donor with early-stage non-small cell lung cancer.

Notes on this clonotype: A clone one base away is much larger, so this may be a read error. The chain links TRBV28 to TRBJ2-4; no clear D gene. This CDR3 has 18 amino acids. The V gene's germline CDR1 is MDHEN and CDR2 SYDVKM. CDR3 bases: TGTGCCAGCAGTTTTCTAAGACTCCGGTACTCGGCCAAAAACATTCAGCACTTC. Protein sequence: CASSFLRLRYSAKNIQHF.

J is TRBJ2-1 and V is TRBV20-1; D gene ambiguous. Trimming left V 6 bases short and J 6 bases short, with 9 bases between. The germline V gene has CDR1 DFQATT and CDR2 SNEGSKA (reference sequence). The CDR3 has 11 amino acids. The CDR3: CSADRFNEQFF. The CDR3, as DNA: TGCAGTGCCGACCGCTTCAATGAGCAGTTCTTC.

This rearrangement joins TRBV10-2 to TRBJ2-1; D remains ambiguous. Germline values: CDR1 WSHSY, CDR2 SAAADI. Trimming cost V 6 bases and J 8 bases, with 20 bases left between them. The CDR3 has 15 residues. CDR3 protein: CASRGIASLAHEQFF. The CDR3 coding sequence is TGCGCCAGCAGAGGGATAGCTTCTTTAGCTCATGAGCAGTTCTTC.

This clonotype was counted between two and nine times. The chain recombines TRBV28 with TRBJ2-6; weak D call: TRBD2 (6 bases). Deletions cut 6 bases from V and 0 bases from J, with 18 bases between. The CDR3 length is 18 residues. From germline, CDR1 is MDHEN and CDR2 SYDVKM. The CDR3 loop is CASSPDRDSLSGANVLTF. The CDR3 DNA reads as TGTGCCAGCAGCCCAGACCGGGACTCTCTCTCTGGGGCCAACGTCCTGACTTTC.

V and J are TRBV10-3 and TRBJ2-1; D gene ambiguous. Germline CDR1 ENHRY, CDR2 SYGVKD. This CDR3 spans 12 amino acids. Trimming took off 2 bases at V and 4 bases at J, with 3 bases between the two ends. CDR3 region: CAISETYNEQFF. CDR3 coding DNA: TGTGCCATCAGTGAGACTTACAATGAGCAGTTCTTC.

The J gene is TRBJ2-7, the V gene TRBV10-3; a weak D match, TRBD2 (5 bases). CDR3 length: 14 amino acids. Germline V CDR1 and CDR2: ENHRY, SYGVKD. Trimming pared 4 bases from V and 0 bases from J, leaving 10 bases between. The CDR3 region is CAISVSVSSYEQYV. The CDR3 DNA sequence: TGTGCCATCAGTGTTAGCGTGAGCTCCTACGAGCAGTACGTC.

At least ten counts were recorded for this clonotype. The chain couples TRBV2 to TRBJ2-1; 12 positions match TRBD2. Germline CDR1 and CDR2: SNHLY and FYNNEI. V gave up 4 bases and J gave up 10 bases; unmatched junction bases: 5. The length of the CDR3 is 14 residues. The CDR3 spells CASSGLAGAFEQFF. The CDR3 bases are TGTGCCAGCAGTGGACTAGCGGGAGCTTTCGAGCAGTTCTTC.

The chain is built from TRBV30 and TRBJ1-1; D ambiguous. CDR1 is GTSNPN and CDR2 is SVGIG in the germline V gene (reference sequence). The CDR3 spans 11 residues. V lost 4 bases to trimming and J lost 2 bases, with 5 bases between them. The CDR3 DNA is TGTGCCTGGAAGCCAAACACTGAAGCTTTCTTT. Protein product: CAWKPNTEAFF.

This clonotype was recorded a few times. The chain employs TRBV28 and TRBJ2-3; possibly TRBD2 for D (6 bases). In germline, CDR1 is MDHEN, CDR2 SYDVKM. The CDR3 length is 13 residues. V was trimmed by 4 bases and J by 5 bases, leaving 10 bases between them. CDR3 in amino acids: CASSSGGRDTQYF. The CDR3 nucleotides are TGTGCCAGCAGTTCCGGGGGTAGAGATACGCAGTATTTT.

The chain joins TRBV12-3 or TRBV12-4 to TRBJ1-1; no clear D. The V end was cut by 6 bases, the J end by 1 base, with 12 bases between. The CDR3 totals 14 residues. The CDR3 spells CASSRTQTNTEAFF. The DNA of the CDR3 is TGTGCCAGCAGCCGAACCCAAACGAACACTGAAGCTTTCTTT.

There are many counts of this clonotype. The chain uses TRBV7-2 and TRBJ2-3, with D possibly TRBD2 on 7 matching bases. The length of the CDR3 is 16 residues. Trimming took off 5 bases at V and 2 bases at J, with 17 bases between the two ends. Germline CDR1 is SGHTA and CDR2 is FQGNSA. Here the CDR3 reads CASSLRGGAPTDTQYF. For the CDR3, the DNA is TGTGCCAGCAGCCTTAGAGGGGGGGCCCCCACAGATACGCAGTATTTT. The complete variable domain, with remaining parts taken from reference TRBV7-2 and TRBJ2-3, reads GAGVSQSPSNKVTEKGKDVELRCDPISGHTALYWYRQSLGQGLEFLIYFQGNSAPDKSGLPSDRFSAERTGGSVSTLTIQRTQQEDSAVYLCASSLRGGAPTDTQYFGPGTRLTVL.

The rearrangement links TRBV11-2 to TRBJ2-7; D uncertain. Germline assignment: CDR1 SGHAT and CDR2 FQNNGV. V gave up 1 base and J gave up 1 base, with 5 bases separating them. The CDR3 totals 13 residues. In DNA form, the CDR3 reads TGTGCCAGCAGCTTAGCCAGTTCCTACGAGCAGTACTTC. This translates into CASSLASSYEQYF.

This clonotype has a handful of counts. This CDR3 reads CASSLRDRGAFF. The CDR3 coding sequence is TGTGCCAGCAGTTTGCGGGACAGGGGAGCTTTCTTT. The rearrangement joins TRBV28 to TRBJ1-1; 10 nucleotides align to TRBD1. The CDR3 has 12 amino acids. V shed 3 bases, J shed 10 bases, and the junction held 2 bases outside the gene matches. Per the germline V gene, CDR1 is MDHEN and CDR2 is SYDVKM.

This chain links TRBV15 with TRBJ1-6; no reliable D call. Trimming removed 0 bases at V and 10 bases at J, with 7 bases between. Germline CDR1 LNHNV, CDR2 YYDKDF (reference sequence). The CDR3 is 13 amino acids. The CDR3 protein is CATSREGGSPLHF. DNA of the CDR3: TGTGCCACCAGCAGAGAAGGAGGCTCACCCCTCCACTTT.

This CDR3 is CASSELDGSNQPQHF. The CDR3 nucleotides read TGCGCCAGCAGTGAATTGGACGGTAGCAATCAGCCCCAGCATTTT. The J gene is TRBJ1-5, the V gene TRBV10-2; D ambiguous. The CDR3 spans 15 residues. Trimming pared 3 bases from V and 0 bases from J, leaving 9 bases between. Germline V lookup: CDR1 WSHSY, CDR2 SAAADI.

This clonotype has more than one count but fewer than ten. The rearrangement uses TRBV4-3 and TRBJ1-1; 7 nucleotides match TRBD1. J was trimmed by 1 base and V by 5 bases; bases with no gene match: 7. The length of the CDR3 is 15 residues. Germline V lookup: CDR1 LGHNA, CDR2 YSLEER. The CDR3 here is CASSSQGVTNTEAFF. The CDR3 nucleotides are TGCGCCAGCAGCTCTCAGGGGGTCACGAACACTGAAGCTTTCTTT.

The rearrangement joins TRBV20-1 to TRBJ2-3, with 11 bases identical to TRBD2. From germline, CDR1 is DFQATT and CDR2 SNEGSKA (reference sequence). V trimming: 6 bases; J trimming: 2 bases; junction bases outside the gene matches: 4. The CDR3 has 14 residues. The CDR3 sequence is CSAASGRLTDTQYF. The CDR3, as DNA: TGCAGTGCCGCTAGCGGGAGGCTCACAGATACGCAGTATTTT.

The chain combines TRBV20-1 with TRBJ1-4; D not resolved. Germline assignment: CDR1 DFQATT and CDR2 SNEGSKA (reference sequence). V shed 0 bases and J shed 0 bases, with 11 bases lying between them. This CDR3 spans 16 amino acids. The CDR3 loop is CSARDPKGATNEKLFF. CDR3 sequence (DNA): TGCAGTGCTAGAGATCCCAAGGGTGCAACTAATGAAAAACTGTTTTTT.

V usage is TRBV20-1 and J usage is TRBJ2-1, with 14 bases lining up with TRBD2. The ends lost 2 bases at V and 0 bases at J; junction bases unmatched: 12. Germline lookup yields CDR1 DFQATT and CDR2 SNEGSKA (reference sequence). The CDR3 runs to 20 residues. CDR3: CSARSRPGLAGVSSYNEQFF. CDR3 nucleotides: TGCAGTGCTAGATCGAGACCGGGACTAGCGGGAGTCAGCTCCTACAATGAGCAGTTCTTC.